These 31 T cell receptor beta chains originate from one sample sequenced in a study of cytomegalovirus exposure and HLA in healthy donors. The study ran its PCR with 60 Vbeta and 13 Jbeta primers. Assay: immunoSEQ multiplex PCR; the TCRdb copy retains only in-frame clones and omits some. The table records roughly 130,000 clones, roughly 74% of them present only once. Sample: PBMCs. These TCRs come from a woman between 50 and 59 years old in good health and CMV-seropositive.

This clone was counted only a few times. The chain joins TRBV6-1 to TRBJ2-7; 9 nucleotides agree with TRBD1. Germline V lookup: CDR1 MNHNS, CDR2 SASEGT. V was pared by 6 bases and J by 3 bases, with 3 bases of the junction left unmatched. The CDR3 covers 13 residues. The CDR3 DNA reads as TGTGCCAGCAGGGCGGGACAGGGCTACGAGCAGTACTTC. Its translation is CASRAGQGYEQYF.

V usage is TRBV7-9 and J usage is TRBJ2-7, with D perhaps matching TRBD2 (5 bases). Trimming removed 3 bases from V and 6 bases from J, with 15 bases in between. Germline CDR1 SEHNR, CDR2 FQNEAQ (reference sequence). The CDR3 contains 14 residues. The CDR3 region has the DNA TGTGCCAGCAGCTTGTCCGCGACTACGGGCGAGCAGTACTTC. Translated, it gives CASSLSATTGEQYF. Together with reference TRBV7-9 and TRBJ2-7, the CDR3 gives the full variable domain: DTGVSQNPRHKITKRGQNVTFRCDPISEHNRLYWYRQTLGQGPEFLTYFQNEAQLEKSRLLSDRFSAERPKGSFSTLEIQRTEQGDSAMYLCASSLSATTGEQYFGPGTRLTVT.

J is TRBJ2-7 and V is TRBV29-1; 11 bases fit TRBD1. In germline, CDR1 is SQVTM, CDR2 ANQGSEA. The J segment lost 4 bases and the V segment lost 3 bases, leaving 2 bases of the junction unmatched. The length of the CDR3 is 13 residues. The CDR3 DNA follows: TGCAGCGTTGAGGGACAGGGGGGTTACGAGCAGTACTTC. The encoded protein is CSVEGQGGYEQYF.

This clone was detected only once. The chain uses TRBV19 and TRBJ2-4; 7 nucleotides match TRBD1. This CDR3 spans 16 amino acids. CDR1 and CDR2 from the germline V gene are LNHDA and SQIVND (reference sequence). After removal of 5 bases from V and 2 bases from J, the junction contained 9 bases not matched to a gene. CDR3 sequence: CASSLRQGGTKNIQYF. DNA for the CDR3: TGTGCCAGTAGTCTCAGACAGGGCGGTACCAAAAACATTCAGTACTTC.

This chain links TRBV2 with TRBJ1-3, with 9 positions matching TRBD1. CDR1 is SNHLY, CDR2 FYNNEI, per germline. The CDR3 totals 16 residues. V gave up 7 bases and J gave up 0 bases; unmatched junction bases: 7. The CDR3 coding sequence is TGTGCCAGCACCATGGGACAGGGCGGCTCTGGAAACACCATATATTTT. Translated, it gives CASTMGQGGSGNTIYF.

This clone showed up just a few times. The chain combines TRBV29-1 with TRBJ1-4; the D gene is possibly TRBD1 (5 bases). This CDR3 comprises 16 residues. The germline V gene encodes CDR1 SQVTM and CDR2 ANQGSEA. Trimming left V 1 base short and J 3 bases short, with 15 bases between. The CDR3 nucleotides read TGCAGCGTTGAAGGCGGGGCGGGGGAATCTAATGAAAAACTGTTTTTT. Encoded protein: CSVEGGAGESNEKLFF.

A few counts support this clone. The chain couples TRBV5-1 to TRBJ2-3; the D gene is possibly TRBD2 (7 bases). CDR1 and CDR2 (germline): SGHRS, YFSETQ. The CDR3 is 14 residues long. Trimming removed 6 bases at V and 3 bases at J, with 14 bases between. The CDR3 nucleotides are TGCGCCAGCACCCCGGGGGGCCGGACAGATACGCAGTATTTT. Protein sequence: CASTPGGRTDTQYF. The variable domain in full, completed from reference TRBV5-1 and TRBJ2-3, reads KAGVTQTPRYLIKTRGQQVTLSCSPISGHRSVSWYQQTPGQGLQFLFEYFSETQRNKGNFPGRFSGRQFSNSRSEMNVSTLELGDSALYLCASTPGGRTDTQYFGPGTRLTVL.

CDR3 protein: CASSPTALNQPQHF. The CDR3 DNA is TGCGCCAGCTCCCCAACAGCCCTCAATCAGCCCCAGCATTTT. This chain links TRBV10-2 with TRBJ1-5; D remains ambiguous. Germline V gene lookup returns CDR1 WSHSY and CDR2 SAAADI. V dropped 8 bases and J dropped 3 bases, with 14 bases sitting between them. CDR3 length equals 14 residues.

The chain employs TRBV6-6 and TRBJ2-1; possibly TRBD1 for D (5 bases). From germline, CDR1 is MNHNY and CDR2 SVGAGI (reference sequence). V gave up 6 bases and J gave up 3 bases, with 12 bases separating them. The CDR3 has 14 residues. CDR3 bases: TGTGCCAGCAGCCCACTTGACAGCTACAATGAGCAGTTCTTC. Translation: CASSPLDSYNEQFF.

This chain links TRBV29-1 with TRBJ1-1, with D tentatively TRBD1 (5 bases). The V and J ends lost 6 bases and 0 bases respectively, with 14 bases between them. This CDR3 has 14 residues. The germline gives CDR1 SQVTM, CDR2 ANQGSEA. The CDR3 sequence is CSVAAGVMNTEAFF. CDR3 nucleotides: TGCAGCGTGGCCGCGGGGGTTATGAACACTGAAGCTTTCTTT.

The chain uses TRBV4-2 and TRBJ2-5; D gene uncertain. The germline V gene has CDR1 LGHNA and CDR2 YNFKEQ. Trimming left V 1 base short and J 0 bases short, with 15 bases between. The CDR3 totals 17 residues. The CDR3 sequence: CASSQGPLDTYQETQYF. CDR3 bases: TGTGCCAGCAGCCAAGGCCCCTTAGACACTTACCAAGAGACCCAGTACTTC.

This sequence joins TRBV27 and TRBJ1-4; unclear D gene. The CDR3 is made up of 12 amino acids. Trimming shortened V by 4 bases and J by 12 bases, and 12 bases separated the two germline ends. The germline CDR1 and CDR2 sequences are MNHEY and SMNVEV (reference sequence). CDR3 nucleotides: TGTGCCAGCAGTTCCGTTAGCGAAGAACTGTTTTTT. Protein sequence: CASSSVSEELFF.

This CDR3 is CASSGGMGLDYNEQFF. The CDR3 coding sequence is TGTGCCAGCAGTGGGGGTATGGGACTGGATTACAATGAGCAGTTCTTC. The J gene is TRBJ2-1, the V gene TRBV2; a weak D match, TRBD2 (6 bases). Deletions cut 4 bases from V and 4 bases from J, with 17 bases between. CDR3 length: 16 residues. Germline lookup yields CDR1 SNHLY and CDR2 FYNNEI.

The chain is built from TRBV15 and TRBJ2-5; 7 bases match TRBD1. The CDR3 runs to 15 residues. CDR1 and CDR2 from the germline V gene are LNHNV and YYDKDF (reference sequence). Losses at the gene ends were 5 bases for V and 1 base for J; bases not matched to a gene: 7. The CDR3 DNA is TGTGCCACCAGCTTCCAGGGACAGCCCCAAGAGACCCAGTACTTC. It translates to CATSFQGQPQETQYF.

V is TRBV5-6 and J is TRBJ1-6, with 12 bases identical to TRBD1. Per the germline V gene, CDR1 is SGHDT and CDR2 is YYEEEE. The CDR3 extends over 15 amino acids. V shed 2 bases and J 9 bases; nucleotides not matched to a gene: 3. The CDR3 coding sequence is TGTGCCAGCAGCTTAGTGGGACAGGGGGCTTCACCCCTCCACTTT. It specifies CASSLVGQGASPLHF. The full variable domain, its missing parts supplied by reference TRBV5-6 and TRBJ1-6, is DAGVTQSPTHLIKTRGQQVTLRCSPKSGHDTVSWYQQALGQGPQFIFQYYEEEERQRGNFPDRFSGHQFPNYSSELNVNALLLGDSALYLCASSLVGQGASPLHFGNGTRLTVT.

CDR3: CAWSGGTLDQPQHF. CDR3 bases: TGTGCCTGGAGTGGGGGGACATTAGATCAGCCCCAGCATTTT. The rearrangement joins TRBV30 to TRBJ1-5; TRBD1 is a possible D gene (6 bases). The CDR3 runs to 14 residues. Germline CDR1 GTSNPN, CDR2 SVGIG (reference sequence). With 1 base removed from V and 5 bases from J, the gap between germline ends came to 12 bases. Looking up the rest from reference TRBV30 and TRBJ1-5 gives the full variable domain: SQTIHQWPATLVQPVGSPLSLECTVEGTSNPNLYWYRQAAGRGLQLLFYSVGIGQISSEVPQNLSASRPQDRQFILSSKKLLLSDSGFYLCAWSGGTLDQPQHFGDGTRLSIL.

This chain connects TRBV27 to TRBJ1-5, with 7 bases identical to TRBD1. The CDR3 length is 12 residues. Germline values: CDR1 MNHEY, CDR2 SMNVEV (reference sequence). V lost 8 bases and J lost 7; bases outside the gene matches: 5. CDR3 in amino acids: CASGQVGQPQHF. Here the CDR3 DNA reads TGTGCCAGCGGACAGGTTGGACAGCCCCAGCATTTT.

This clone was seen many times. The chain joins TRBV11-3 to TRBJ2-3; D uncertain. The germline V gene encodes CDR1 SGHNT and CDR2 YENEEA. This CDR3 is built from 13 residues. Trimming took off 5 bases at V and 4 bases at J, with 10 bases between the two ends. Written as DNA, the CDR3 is TGTGCCAGCAGCCCGCACAGCTCAGATACGCAGTATTTT. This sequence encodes CASSPHSSDTQYF.

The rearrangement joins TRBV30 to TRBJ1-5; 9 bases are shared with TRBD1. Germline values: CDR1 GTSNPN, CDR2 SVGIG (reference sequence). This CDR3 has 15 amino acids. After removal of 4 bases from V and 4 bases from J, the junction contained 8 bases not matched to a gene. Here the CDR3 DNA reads TGTGCCTGGACACCGACAGGGGGTGGGAATCAGCCCCAGCATTTT. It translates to CAWTPTGGGNQPQHF.

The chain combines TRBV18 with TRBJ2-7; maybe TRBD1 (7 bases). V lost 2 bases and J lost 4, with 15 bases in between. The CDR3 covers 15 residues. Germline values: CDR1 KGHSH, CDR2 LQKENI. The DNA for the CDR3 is TGTGCCAGCTCACCAACAGGGGAGGCGAGGTACGAGCAGTACTTC. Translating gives CASSPTGEARYEQYF.

The CDR3 here is CASSSQVSVNTEAFF. CDR3 sequence (DNA): TGCGCCAGCAGCTCACAGGTGTCGGTGAACACTGAAGCTTTCTTT. The chain uses TRBV5-1 and TRBJ1-1; the D gene is possibly TRBD1 (5 bases). Trimming pared 3 bases from V and 0 bases from J, leaving 12 bases between. This CDR3 is 15 amino acids long. CDR1 SGHRS and CDR2 YFSETQ come from the germline V gene. Variable domain in full (rest from reference TRBV5-1 and TRBJ1-1): KAGVTQTPRYLIKTRGQQVTLSCSPISGHRSVSWYQQTPGQGLQFLFEYFSETQRNKGNFPGRFSGRQFSNSRSEMNVSTLELGDSALYLCASSSQVSVNTEAFFGQGTRLTVV.

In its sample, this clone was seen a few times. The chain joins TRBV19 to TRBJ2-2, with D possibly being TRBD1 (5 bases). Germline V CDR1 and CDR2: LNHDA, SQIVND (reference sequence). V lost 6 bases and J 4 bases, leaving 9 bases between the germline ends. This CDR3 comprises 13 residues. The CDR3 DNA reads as TGTGCCAGTAGCGTTGGGGCCACCGGGGAGCTGTTTTTT. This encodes CASSVGATGELFF.

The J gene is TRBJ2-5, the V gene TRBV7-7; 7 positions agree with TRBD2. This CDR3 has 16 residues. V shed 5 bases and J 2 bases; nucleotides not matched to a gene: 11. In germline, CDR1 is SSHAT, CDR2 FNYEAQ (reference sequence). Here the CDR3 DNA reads TGTGCCAGCAGCGAAGGACTCCTAGCGGCACAAGAGACCCAGTACTTC. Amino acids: CASSEGLLAAQETQYF.

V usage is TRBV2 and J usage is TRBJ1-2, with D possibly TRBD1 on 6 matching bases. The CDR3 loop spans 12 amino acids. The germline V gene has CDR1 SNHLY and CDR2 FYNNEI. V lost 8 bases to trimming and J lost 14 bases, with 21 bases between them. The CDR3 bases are TGTGCCAGCGGGATGAAGAGGGGGTTCGAAACCTTC. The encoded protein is CASGMKRGFETF.

CDR3 DNA sequence: TGTGCCTGGACTGGGACAGGGGGCCTGGGCTACACCTTC. It encodes CAWTGTGGLGYTF. V usage is TRBV30 and J usage is TRBJ1-2; 12 bases map to TRBD1. The germline V gene has CDR1 GTSNPN and CDR2 SVGIG (reference sequence). With 4 bases clipped from V and 8 bases from J, the junction kept 5 bases outside the gene matches. The CDR3 has 13 residues.

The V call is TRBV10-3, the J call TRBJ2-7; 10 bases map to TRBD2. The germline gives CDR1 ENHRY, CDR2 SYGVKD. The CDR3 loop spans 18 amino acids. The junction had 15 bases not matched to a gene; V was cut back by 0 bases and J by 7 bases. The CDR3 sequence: CAISESSGSGGAFGEQYF. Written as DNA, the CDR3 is TGTGCCATCAGTGAGTCTTCAGGCAGCGGGGGGGCCTTCGGAGAGCAGTACTTC.

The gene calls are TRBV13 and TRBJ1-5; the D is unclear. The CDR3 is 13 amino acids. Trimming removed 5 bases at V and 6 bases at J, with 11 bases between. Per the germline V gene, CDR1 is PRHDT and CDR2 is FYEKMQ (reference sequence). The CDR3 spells CASSILRGQPQHF. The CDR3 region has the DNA TGTGCCAGCAGCATTTTACGGGGTCAGCCCCAGCATTTT. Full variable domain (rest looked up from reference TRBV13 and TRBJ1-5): AAGVIQSPRHLIKEKRETATLKCYPIPRHDTVYWYQQGPGQDPQFLISFYEKMQSDKGSIPDRFSAQQFSDYHSELNMSSLELGDSALYFCASSILRGQPQHFGDGTRLSIL.

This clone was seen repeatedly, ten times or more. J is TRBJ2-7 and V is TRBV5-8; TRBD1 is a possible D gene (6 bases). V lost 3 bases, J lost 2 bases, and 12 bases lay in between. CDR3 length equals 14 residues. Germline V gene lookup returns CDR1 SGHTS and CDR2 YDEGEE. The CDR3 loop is CASSSQGRTYEQYF. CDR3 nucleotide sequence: TGTGCCAGCAGCTCACAGGGTCGGACCTACGAGCAGTACTTC.

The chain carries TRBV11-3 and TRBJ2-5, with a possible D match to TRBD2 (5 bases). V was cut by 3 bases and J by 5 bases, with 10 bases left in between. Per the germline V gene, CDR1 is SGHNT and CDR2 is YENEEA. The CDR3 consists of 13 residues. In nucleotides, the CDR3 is TGTGCCAGCAGCTTTGGGGAGTTGGAGACCCAGTACTTC. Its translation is CASSFGELETQYF.

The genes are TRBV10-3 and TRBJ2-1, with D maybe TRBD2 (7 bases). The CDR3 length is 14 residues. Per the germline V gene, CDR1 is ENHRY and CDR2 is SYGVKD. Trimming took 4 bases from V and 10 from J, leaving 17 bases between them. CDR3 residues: CAISVSGGPREQFF. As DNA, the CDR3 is TGTGCCATCAGTGTTTCGGGGGGCCCCAGGGAGCAGTTCTTC.

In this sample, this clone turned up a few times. Here the CDR3 reads CASSPQPTENTEAFF. The CDR3 DNA reads TGTGCCAGCAGCCCCCAGCCGACTGAGAACACTGAAGCTTTCTTT. The J gene is TRBJ1-1, the V gene TRBV6-4; unclear D gene. Germline lookup yields CDR1 MRHNA and CDR2 SNTAGT. V lost 6 bases and J 1 base, leaving 15 bases between the germline ends. This CDR3 has 15 residues.